This T cell receptor beta chain was identified during a study of human T cells and chemical hapten exposure. Total RNA was extracted from unfractionated whole blood. For the library, individual cDNA molecules each received unique molecular identifiers. TCRdb fed the 5' RACE reads into MiXCR, producing one record per CDR3 protein. The sample carries tens of thousands of distinct CDR3 sequences, roughly 7.7% recorded once. The ends lost 4 bases at V and 3 bases at J; junction bases unmatched: 11. Germline lookup yields CDR1 SGHNT and CDR2 YYREEE (reference sequence). CDR3 length: 18 residues. This clonotype originated in a male donor in good health. The gene calls are TRBV5-4 and TRBJ2-5, with 14 bases matching TRBD2. CDR3 DNA: TGTGCCAGCAGCAAGGGACTAGCGGGAGTTGGGGAAAAAGAGACCCAGTACTTC. Its translation: CASSKGLAGVGEKETQYF.